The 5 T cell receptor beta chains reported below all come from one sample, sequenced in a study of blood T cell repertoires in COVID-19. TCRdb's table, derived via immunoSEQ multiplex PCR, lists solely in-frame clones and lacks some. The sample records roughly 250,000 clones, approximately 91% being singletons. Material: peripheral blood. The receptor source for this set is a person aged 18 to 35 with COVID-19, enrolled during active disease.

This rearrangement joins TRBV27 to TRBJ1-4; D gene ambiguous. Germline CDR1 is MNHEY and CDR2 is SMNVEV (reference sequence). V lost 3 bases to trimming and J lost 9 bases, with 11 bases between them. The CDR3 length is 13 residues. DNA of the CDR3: TGTGCCAGCAGTTTCCAAACAGAGCAAAAACTGTTTTTT. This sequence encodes CASSFQTEQKLFF.

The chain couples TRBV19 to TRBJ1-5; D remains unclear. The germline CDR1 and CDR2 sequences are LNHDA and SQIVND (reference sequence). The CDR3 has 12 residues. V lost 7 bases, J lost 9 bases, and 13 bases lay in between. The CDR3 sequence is CASNFGARPQHF. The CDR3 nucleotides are TGTGCCAGTAATTTCGGTGCGCGGCCCCAGCATTTT.

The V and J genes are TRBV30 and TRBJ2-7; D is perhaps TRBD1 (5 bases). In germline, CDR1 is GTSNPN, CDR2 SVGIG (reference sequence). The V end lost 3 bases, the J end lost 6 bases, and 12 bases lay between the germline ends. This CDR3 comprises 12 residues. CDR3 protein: CAWSPRVGEQYF. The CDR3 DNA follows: TGTGCCTGGAGCCCCAGGGTAGGCGAGCAGTACTTC.

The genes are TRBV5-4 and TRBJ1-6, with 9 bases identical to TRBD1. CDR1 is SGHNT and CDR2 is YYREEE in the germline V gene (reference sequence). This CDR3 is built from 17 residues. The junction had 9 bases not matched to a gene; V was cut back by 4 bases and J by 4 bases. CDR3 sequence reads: CASSEGGQGGYNSPLHF. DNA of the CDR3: TGTGCCAGCAGCGAGGGGGGACAGGGAGGATATAATTCACCCCTCCACTTT.

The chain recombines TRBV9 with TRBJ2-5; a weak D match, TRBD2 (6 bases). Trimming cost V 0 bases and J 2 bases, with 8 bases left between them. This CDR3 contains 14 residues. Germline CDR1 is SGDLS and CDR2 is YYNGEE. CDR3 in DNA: TGTGCCAGCAGCGTAGAGGCGGGGCAAGAGACCCAGTACTTC. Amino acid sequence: CASSVEAGQETQYF.